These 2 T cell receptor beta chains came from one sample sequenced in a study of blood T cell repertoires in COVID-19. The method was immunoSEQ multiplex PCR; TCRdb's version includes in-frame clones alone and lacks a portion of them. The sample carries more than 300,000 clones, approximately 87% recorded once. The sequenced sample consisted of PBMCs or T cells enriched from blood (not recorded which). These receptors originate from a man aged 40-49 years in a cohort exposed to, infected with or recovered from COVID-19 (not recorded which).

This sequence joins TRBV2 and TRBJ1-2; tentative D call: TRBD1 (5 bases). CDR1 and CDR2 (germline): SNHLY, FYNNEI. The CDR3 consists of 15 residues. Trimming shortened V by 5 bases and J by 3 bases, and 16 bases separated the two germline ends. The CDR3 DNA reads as TGTGCCAGCAGTCGAACTCAGACAGTTGACTATGGCTACACCTTC. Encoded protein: CASSRTQTVDYGYTF.

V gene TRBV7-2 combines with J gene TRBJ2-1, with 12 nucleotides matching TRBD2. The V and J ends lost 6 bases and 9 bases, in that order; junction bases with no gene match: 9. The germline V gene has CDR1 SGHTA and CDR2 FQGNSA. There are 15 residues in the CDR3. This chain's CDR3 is CASRARLAGEGEQFF. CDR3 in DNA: TGTGCCAGCAGGGCGAGACTAGCGGGAGAAGGTGAGCAGTTCTTC.